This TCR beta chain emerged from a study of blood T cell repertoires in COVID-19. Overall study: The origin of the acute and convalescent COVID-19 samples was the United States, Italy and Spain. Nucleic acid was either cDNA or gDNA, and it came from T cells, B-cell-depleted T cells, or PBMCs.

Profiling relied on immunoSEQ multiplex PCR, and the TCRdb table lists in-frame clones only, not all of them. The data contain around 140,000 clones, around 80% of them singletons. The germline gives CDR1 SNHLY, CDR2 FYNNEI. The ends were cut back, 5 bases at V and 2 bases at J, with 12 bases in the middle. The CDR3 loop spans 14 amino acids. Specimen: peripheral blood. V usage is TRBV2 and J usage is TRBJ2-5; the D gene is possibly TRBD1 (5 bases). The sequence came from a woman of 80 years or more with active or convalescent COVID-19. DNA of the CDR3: TGTGCCAGCAGTAGGCTTCAGGGACAAGAGACCCAGTACTTC. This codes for CASSRLQGQETQYF.